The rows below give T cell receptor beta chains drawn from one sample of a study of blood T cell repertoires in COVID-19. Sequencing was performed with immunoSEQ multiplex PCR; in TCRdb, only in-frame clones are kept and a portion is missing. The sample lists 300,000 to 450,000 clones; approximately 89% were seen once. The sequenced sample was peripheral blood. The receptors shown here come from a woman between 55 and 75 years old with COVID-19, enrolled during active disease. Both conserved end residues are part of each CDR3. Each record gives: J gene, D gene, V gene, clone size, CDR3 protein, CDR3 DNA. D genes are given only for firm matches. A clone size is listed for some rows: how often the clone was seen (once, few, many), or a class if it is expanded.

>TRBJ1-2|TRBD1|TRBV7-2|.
CASSPARGARSYGYTF
TGTGCCAGCAGCCCCGCCAGGGGGGCGCGGAGCTATGGCTACACCTTC
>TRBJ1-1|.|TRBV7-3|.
CASSFGGGMPAFF
TGTGCCAGCAGCTTTGGGGGAGGGATGCCAGCTTTCTTT
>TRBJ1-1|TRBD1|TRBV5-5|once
CASSLGPGTGGTEAFF
TGTGCCAGCAGCTTGGGCCCCGGGACAGGGGGCACTGAAGCTTTCTTT
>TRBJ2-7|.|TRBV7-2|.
CASSARDSSYEQYF
TGTGCCAGCAGCGCCCGGGACTCCTCCTACGAGCAGTACTTC
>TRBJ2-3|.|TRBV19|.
CASTLSAGSRDTQYF
TGTGCCAGTACCCTATCCGCGGGGTCACGAGATACGCAGTATTTT
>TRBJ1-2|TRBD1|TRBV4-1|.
CASSPQGTGNYGYTF
TGCGCCAGCAGCCCACAGGGGACAGGCAACTATGGCTACACCTTC
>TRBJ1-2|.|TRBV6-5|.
CASSSEQNYGYTF
TGTGCCAGCAGTTCCGAACAGAACTATGGCTACACCTTC
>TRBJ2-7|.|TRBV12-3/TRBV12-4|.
CASSSDSGLEQYF
TGTGCCAGCAGTTCCGACAGTGGCCTCGAGCAGTACTTC
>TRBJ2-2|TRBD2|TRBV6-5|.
CASRTQTSSTGELFF
TGTGCCAGCAGGACACAGACTAGCTCTACCGGGGAGCTGTTTTTT
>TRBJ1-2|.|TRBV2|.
CASRTDTQNYGYTF
TGTGCCAGCAGGACGGACACTCAAAACTATGGCTACACCTTC
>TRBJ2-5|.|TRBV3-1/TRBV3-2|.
CASSGDTETQYF
TGTGCCAGCAGCGGGGACACAGAGACCCAGTACTTC
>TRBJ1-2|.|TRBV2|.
CASSLQGYGYTF
TGTGCCAGCAGCCTCCAGGGATATGGCTACACCTTC
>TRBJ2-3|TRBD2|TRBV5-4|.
CASKAGGGTDTQYF
TGTGCCAGCAAAGCGGGGGGGGGCACAGATACGCAGTATTTT
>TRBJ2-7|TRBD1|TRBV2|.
CASSDSRQGSYEQYF
TGTGCCAGCAGTGATTCGAGACAGGGCTCCTACGAGCAGTACTTC
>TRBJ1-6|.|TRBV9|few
CASSVRVVDSPLHF
TGTGCCAGCAGCGTACGCGTAGTGGATTCACCCCTCCACTTT
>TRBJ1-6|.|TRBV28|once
CASSLLVGNSPLHF
TGTGCCAGCAGTTTATTAGTTGGTAATTCACCCCTCCACTTT
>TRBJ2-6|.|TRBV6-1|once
CASSGPDRRAGANVLTF
TGTGCCAGCAGTGGACCCGACCGGAGGGCTGGGGCCAACGTCCTGACTTTC
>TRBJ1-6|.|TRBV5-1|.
CASSSSEGASYNSPLHF
TGCGCCAGCAGCTCGTCTGAGGGCGCCTCCTATAATTCACCCCTCCACTTT
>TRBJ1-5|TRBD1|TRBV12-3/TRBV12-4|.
CASSPGQGQHF
TGTGCCAGCAGTCCGGGACAGGGCCAGCATTTT
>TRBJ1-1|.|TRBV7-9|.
CASRPNEGRGTEAFF
TGTGCCAGCAGACCGAATGAAGGGAGAGGCACTGAAGCTTTCTTT
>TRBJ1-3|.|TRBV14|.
CASSQYSRDSTGNTIYF
TGTGCCAGCAGCCAATACTCCAGGGATTCTACTGGAAACACCATATATTTT
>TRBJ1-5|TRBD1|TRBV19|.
CASSIQMFGQGCMQPQHF
TGTGCCAGTAGTATACAAATGTTTGGACAGGGATGTATGCAGCCCCAGCATTTT
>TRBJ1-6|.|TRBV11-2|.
CASSYAGLSSYNSPLHF
TGTGCCAGCAGCTACGCAGGGTTGAGCTCCTATAATTCACCCCTCCACTTT
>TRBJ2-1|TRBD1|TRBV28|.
CASSLIFPGQGADNEQFF
TGTGCCAGCAGTCTGATTTTCCCGGGACAGGGGGCTGATAATGAGCAGTTCTTC
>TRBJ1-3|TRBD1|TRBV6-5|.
CASSYLGQGSGNTIYF
TGTGCCAGCAGTTACCTGGGACAGGGCTCTGGAAACACCATATATTTT
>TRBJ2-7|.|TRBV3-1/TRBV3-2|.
CASSHRRSHEQYF
TGTGCCAGCAGCCATAGAAGATCCCACGAGCAGTACTTC